Listed below are T cell receptor beta chains from one sample, sequenced in a study of blood T cells in healthy people across ages. Each CDR3 protein is one row after TCRdb ran MiXCR on the 5' RACE reads. The profile covers over 1,500,000 distinct CDR3 sequences, with roughly 52% appearing a single time and approximately 2.1% taken by the ten largest. Sequencing input: blood. Receptors originate from a woman aged 40 to 49 in good health. The CDR3 runs from the conserved cysteine through the conserved F or W. Fields, in order: J gene, clone size, V gene, D gene, CDR3 protein, CDR3 DNA. A D gene is named only where the DNA matches it firmly. The listing skips clone size in some rows; elsewhere it reads once, few, many or a size class.

j_call: TRBJ1-1
clone_size: once
v_call: TRBV5-6
d_call: -
cdr3_aa: CASSYNLWGAGNFDTEAFF
cdr3_nt: TGTGCCAGCAGCTACAATCTGTGGGGGGCAGGAAATTTCGACACTGAAGCTTTCTTT

j_call: TRBJ1-2
clone_size: few
v_call: TRBV29-1
d_call: TRBD1
cdr3_aa: CSVEEGQAYGYTF
cdr3_nt: TGCAGCGTTGAAGAGGGACAGGCCTATGGCTACACCTTC

j_call: TRBJ2-3
clone_size: few
v_call: TRBV15
d_call: TRBD1
cdr3_aa: CATSRVQPGGSDTQYF
cdr3_nt: TGTGCCACCAGCAGAGTACAGCCAGGGGGTTCAGATACGCAGTATTTT

j_call: TRBJ2-3
clone_size: -
v_call: TRBV19
d_call: -
cdr3_aa: CASTGSPGTDTQYF
cdr3_nt: TGTGCCAGTACAGGATCCCCGGGGACAGATACGCAGTATTTT

j_call: TRBJ2-3
clone_size: -
v_call: TRBV10-2
d_call: -
cdr3_aa: CASSMGGEGTDTQYF
cdr3_nt: TGCGCCAGCAGTATGGGCGGGGAGGGCACAGATACGCAGTATTTT

j_call: TRBJ2-3
clone_size: once
v_call: TRBV20-1
d_call: TRBD2
cdr3_aa: CSAPKTPGVAGGPDTQYF
cdr3_nt: TGCAGTGCTCCTAAAACTCCTGGGGTAGCGGGGGGGCCAGATACGCAGTATTTT

j_call: TRBJ2-5
clone_size: few
v_call: TRBV20-1
d_call: -
cdr3_aa: CSAYGGGRETQYF
cdr3_nt: TGCAGTGCTTATGGTGGGGGGCGGGAGACCCAGTACTTC

j_call: TRBJ1-5
clone_size: -
v_call: TRBV20-1
d_call: -
cdr3_aa: CSAREERGDQPQHF
cdr3_nt: TGCAGTGCTAGAGAAGAGAGGGGGGATCAGCCCCAGCATTTT

j_call: TRBJ2-1
clone_size: -
v_call: TRBV7-3
d_call: TRBD1
cdr3_aa: CASSFQGANYNEQFF
cdr3_nt: TGTGCCAGCAGCTTTCAGGGGGCCAACTACAATGAGCAGTTCTTC

j_call: TRBJ2-5
clone_size: once
v_call: TRBV4-1
d_call: -
cdr3_aa: CASSQDHGVRETQYF
cdr3_nt: TGCGCCAGCAGCCAAGATCACGGGGTCCGGGAGACCCAGTACTTC

j_call: TRBJ2-5
clone_size: -
v_call: TRBV7-2
d_call: -
cdr3_aa: CASSSGGGIETQYF
cdr3_nt: TGTGCCAGCAGCTCGGGGGGCGGGATAGAGACCCAGTACTTC

j_call: TRBJ2-1
clone_size: few
v_call: TRBV11-2
d_call: -
cdr3_aa: CASSRLGLRSTEDEQFF
cdr3_nt: TGTGCCAGCAGCCGTTTAGGACTAAGATCCACGGAAGATGAGCAGTTCTTC

j_call: TRBJ2-7
clone_size: -
v_call: TRBV5-1
d_call: -
cdr3_aa: CATTSESTYEQYF
cdr3_nt: TGCGCCACGACATCCGAGAGTACCTACGAGCAGTACTTC

j_call: TRBJ1-6
clone_size: -
v_call: TRBV6-2/TRBV6-3
d_call: -
cdr3_aa: CASSYRAVDNSPLHF
cdr3_nt: TGTGCCAGCAGTTACCGGGCCGTAGATAATTCACCCCTCCACTTT

j_call: TRBJ2-7
clone_size: -
v_call: TRBV10-3
d_call: -
cdr3_aa: CAISVKGGGEQYF
cdr3_nt: TGTGCCATCAGTGTAAAGGGGGGCGGCGAGCAGTACTTC

j_call: TRBJ2-3
clone_size: -
v_call: TRBV11-2
d_call: TRBD2
cdr3_aa: CASSPLSLAGGPKWSTDTQYF
cdr3_nt: TGTGCCAGCAGCCCGTTGAGTCTAGCGGGGGGGCCGAAATGGAGCACAGATACGCAGTATTTT

j_call: TRBJ2-7
clone_size: -
v_call: TRBV15
d_call: -
cdr3_aa: CATSIRQAYEQYF
cdr3_nt: TGTGCCACCAGCATTCGACAGGCCTACGAGCAGTACTTC

j_call: TRBJ2-3
clone_size: -
v_call: TRBV7-2
d_call: -
cdr3_aa: CASSPGTHTDTQYF
cdr3_nt: TGTGCCAGCAGCCCCGGGACTCACACAGATACGCAGTATTTT

j_call: TRBJ2-3
clone_size: many
v_call: TRBV4-1
d_call: -
cdr3_aa: CASSQERRSTDTQYF
cdr3_nt: TGCGCCAGCAGCCAAGAGCGGCGTAGCACAGATACGCAGTATTTT

j_call: TRBJ2-7
clone_size: -
v_call: TRBV20-1
d_call: -
cdr3_aa: CSATNADSHYEQYF
cdr3_nt: TGCAGTGCTACCAACGCAGACTCACACTACGAGCAGTACTTC

j_call: TRBJ2-7
clone_size: once
v_call: TRBV11-2
d_call: TRBD1
cdr3_aa: CASSPSLRDRGYNEQYF
cdr3_nt: TGTGCCAGCAGCCCCTCCCTCCGGGACAGGGGCTACAATGAGCAGTACTTC

j_call: TRBJ1-6
clone_size: few
v_call: TRBV12-3/TRBV12-4
d_call: -
cdr3_aa: CASSLLPLHF
cdr3_nt: TGTGCCAGCAGTTTATTACCCCTCCACTTT

j_call: TRBJ2-3
clone_size: -
v_call: TRBV4-3
d_call: -
cdr3_aa: CASSQDSGGPTDTQYF
cdr3_nt: TGCGCCAGCAGCCAAGATTCCGGGGGACCCACAGATACGCAGTATTTT

j_call: TRBJ2-3
clone_size: -
v_call: TRBV4-3
d_call: -
cdr3_aa: CASSQDIAGTDTQYF
cdr3_nt: TGCGCCAGCAGCCAAGATATCGCGGGGACAGATACGCAGTATTTT

j_call: TRBJ1-2
clone_size: -
v_call: TRBV7-9
d_call: TRBD1
cdr3_aa: CASSLAPGTGSGYTF
cdr3_nt: TGTGCCAGCAGCTTAGCGCCCGGGACAGGGAGTGGCTACACCTTC

j_call: TRBJ2-5
clone_size: -
v_call: TRBV11-2
d_call: TRBD2
cdr3_aa: CASSLGGLAGAQGTQYF
cdr3_nt: TGTGCCAGCAGCTTAGGGGGACTAGCGGGGGCCCAAGGAACCCAGTACTTC

j_call: TRBJ1-4
clone_size: -
v_call: TRBV5-1
d_call: -
cdr3_aa: CASSLTLRGLDEKLFF
cdr3_nt: TGCGCCAGCAGCTTGACCCTCAGAGGGCTTGATGAAAAACTGTTTTTT

j_call: TRBJ2-7
clone_size: -
v_call: TRBV11-2
d_call: TRBD2
cdr3_aa: CASSLVLSGRSYEQYF
cdr3_nt: TGTGCCAGCAGCTTAGTGCTTAGCGGGCGATCCTACGAGCAGTACTTC

j_call: TRBJ2-1
clone_size: few
v_call: TRBV4-3
d_call: -
cdr3_aa: CASSQDGVRSNEQFF
cdr3_nt: TGCGCCAGCAGCCAAGATGGTGTGCGAAGCAATGAGCAGTTCTTC

j_call: TRBJ2-5
clone_size: -
v_call: TRBV2
d_call: -
cdr3_aa: CASSDMGGGEQYF
cdr3_nt: TGTGCCAGCAGTGACATGGGGGGCGGTGAGCAGTACTTC

j_call: TRBJ2-1
clone_size: few
v_call: TRBV7-2
d_call: TRBD2
cdr3_aa: CASSRPGLAGEQFF
cdr3_nt: TGTGCCAGCAGCCGTCCGGGACTAGCGGGGGAGCAGTTCTTC